A single sample gave rise to the 18 T cell receptor beta chains below, sequenced in a study of T cell responses to AZD1222 COVID-19 vaccine. Libraries were prepared by immunoSEQ multiplex PCR; TCRdb keeps only in-frame clonotypes and omits some of them. The table lists 180,000 or so clones, roughly 90% of them singletons, with over 1.5% in the top ten. This material consisted of peripheral blood, taken 28 days after the second AZD1222 dose. The source is an adult who received the AZD1222 COVID-19 vaccine.

Of note for this clone: The DNA is left out, because the CDR3 cannot be placed on it with certainty; the CDR3 is given as TCRdb lists it. The rearrangement links TRBV5-4 to TRBJ2-3; TRBD1, the D gene given by the table, was not confirmed from the DNA. A total of 15 residues make up the CDR3, ends included. CDR1 and CDR2 from the germline V gene are SGHNT and YYREEE (reference sequence). The CDR3 here is CASSFRARGTDTQYF.

The chain recombines TRBV5-1 with TRBJ1-4, with D tentatively TRBD1 (5 bases). Germline V lookup: CDR1 SGHRS, CDR2 YFSETQ. The CDR3 has 16 residues. Trimming removed 0 bases at V and 9 bases at J, with 18 bases between. The CDR3 loop reads CASSLAGQSPGKKLFF. For the CDR3, the DNA is TGCGCCAGCAGCTTGGCCGGTCAATCCCCAGGGAAAAAACTGTTTTTT.

The rearrangement uses TRBV10-1 and TRBJ1-3; D uncertain. Germline V lookup: CDR1 WNHNN, CDR2 SYGVQD (reference sequence). Trimming removed 3 bases at V and 0 bases at J, with 18 bases between. CDR3 size: 18 residues. The CDR3 is CASSESRGPFFSGNTIYF. CDR3 bases: TGCGCCAGCAGTGAATCGAGAGGGCCCTTCTTCTCTGGAAACACCATATATTTT.

The chain joins TRBV30 to TRBJ1-5; 8 nucleotides agree with TRBD1. The length of the CDR3 is 13 residues. CDR1 is GTSNPN, CDR2 SVGIG, per germline (reference sequence). The V gene end was trimmed by 3 bases and the J gene end by 7 bases; junction bases not matched to a gene: 5. As DNA, the CDR3 is TGTGCCTGGAGCACAGGGGGTGGACAGCCCCAGCATTTT. Translating it yields CAWSTGGGQPQHF.

The chain is built from TRBV15 and TRBJ1-6, with no clear D. V was clipped by 0 bases and J by 8 bases, with 8 bases between them. The CDR3 runs 14 residues. In germline, CDR1 is LNHNV, CDR2 YYDKDF (reference sequence). CDR3 nucleotide sequence: TGTGCCACCAGCAGAGATTTTAGGGATTCACCCCTCCACTTT. Translating it yields CATSRDFRDSPLHF.

This clone was seen once. V usage is TRBV27 and J usage is TRBJ1-1, with D possibly TRBD1 on 5 matching bases. Germline assignment: CDR1 MNHEY and CDR2 SMNVEV (reference sequence). This CDR3 comprises 13 residues. V gave up 4 bases and J gave up 5 bases, with 11 bases separating them. The CDR3 DNA sequence: TGTGCCAGCAGTTCGGGGGAGCGGACTGAAGCTTTCTTT. It yields the protein CASSSGERTEAFF.

J is TRBJ1-2 and V is TRBV19; D uncertain. Trimming removed 2 bases from V and 9 bases from J, with 16 bases in between. Per the germline V gene, CDR1 is LNHDA and CDR2 is SQIVND (reference sequence). The CDR3 sequence is 14 residues long. CDR3 sequence: CASSIFGQYFSYTF. CDR3 sequence (DNA): TGTGCCAGTAGTATATTTGGCCAGTACTTCAGCTACACCTTC.

The rearrangement joins TRBV19 to TRBJ2-2; D remains unclear. The CDR3 runs to 16 residues. The V gene lost 7 bases and the J gene lost 5 bases, with 20 bases spanning the gap. Germline CDR1 is LNHDA and CDR2 is SQIVND (reference sequence). CDR3 sequence (DNA): TGTGCCAGTACCCCCGTCGCCGTCAGGTTGACCGGGGAGCTGTTTTTT. Residues: CASTPVAVRLTGELFF.

The CDR3 protein is CASSRTQNQPQHF. Written as DNA, the CDR3 is TGTGCCAGCAGTCGAACTCAGAATCAGCCCCAGCATTTT. The V gene is TRBV5-5, the J gene TRBJ1-5; D not certain. The germline V and J ends were trimmed by 5 bases and 4 bases, with 10 bases remaining between them. Per germline, CDR1 SGHKS and CDR2 YYEKEE (reference sequence). This CDR3 is built from 13 residues.

The genes are TRBV29-1 and TRBJ1-3; TRBD1 agrees at 9 bases. This CDR3 is 14 amino acids long. The germline V gene encodes CDR1 SQVTM and CDR2 ANQGSEA. J lost 3 bases, V lost 7 bases, and 7 bases had no gene match. The chain's CDR3 is CSASQGADGNTIYF. CDR3 nucleotides: TGCAGCGCATCACAGGGGGCGGATGGAAACACCATATATTTT.

The genes are TRBV3-1 (or the pseudogene TRBV3-2) and TRBJ2-2; D is unclear. Germline V gives CDR1 LGHDT, CDR2 YNNKEL (reference sequence). The ends were cut back, 6 bases at V and 2 bases at J, with 7 bases in the middle. This CDR3 comprises 13 residues. The DNA of the CDR3 is TGTGCCAGCAGGGGGATAAACACCGGGGAGCTGTTTTTT. It specifies CASRGINTGELFF.

The chain has TRBV7-9 and TRBJ1-5; 9 bases match TRBD1. This CDR3 contains 15 residues. V lost 4 bases, J lost 1 base, and 2 bases stayed unmatched. Germline assignment: CDR1 SEHNR and CDR2 FQNEAQ (reference sequence). Here the CDR3 reads CASSSGTGSNQPQHF. As DNA, the CDR3 is TGTGCCAGCAGCTCCGGGACAGGGAGCAATCAGCCCCAGCATTTT.

This clone came up a few times. V and J are TRBV6-2 or TRBV6-3 and TRBJ1-2; D uncertain. Germline CDR1 reads MNHEY; CDR2 reads SVGEGT. Trimming stripped 4 bases from V and 1 base from J, with 13 bases between. The CDR3 spans 15 residues. CDR3 sequence (DNA): TGTGCCAGCAGTTCCCGGCAGTCGGGTAACTATGGCTACACCTTC. This codes for CASSSRQSGNYGYTF.

V and J are TRBV19 and TRBJ1-5, with D hard to call. This CDR3 spans 15 amino acids. Per germline, CDR1 LNHDA and CDR2 SQIVND (reference sequence). V was clipped by 0 bases and J by 9 bases, with 15 bases between them. The CDR3 region is CASSIDRAGLRPQHF. In DNA, the CDR3 is TGTGCCAGTAGTATAGATCGGGCGGGTTTACGGCCCCAGCATTTT.

This chain joins TRBV18 and TRBJ1-5; no definite D call. Germline V gene lookup returns CDR1 KGHSH and CDR2 LQKENI. The length of the CDR3 is 15 residues. V shed 2 bases and J shed 0 bases, with 8 bases lying between them. Here the CDR3 reads CASSPEPYSNQPQHF. The DNA for the CDR3 is TGTGCCAGCTCACCAGAGCCTTATAGCAATCAGCCCCAGCATTTT.

The chain uses TRBV5-1 and TRBJ2-1, with TRBD2 identical over 9 bases. Germline lookup yields CDR1 SGHRS and CDR2 YFSETQ. This CDR3 is built from 17 residues. The V and J ends lost 3 bases and 9 bases, in that order; junction bases with no gene match: 16. CDR3 nucleotide sequence: TGCGCCAGCAGCTCCCCCCCGGGGCTAGCGGGACGCAGTGAGCAGTTCTTC. Translation gives CASSSPPGLAGRSEQFF.

In its sample, this clone was seen once. The chain carries TRBV19 and TRBJ1-2; D not certain. There are 14 residues in the CDR3. Germline CDR1 reads LNHDA; CDR2 reads SQIVND (reference sequence). V was clipped by 4 bases and J by 8 bases, with 17 bases between them. CDR3 sequence: CASSSGIYAEGYTF. For the CDR3, the DNA is TGTGCCAGTAGTAGCGGCATCTACGCCGAGGGCTACACCTTC.

The rearrangement links TRBV5-1 to TRBJ2-3; no clear D. Looked up from germline, CDR1 is SGHRS and CDR2 is YFSETQ. The CDR3 covers 14 residues. Trimming pared 4 bases from V and 0 bases from J, leaving 9 bases between. This chain's CDR3 is CASSREPSTDTQYF. The CDR3 DNA reads as TGCGCCAGCAGCCGAGAACCTAGCACAGATACGCAGTATTTT.